This T cell receptor beta chain was observed in a study of T cells after yellow fever vaccination. TCRdb re-analysed the 5' RACE reads in MiXCR, keeping a single row per CDR3 protein. Among 200,000 or so distinct CDR3 sequences listed, around 6.7% were seen once. General study points: Peaking faster, on day 5 versus 15, the secondary response was nonetheless weaker.

In regard to this clonotype: Its specificity is not known.

The CDR3 extends over 15 amino acids. With 1 base clipped from V and 5 bases from J, the junction kept 8 bases outside the gene matches. The sample here was CD4+ T cells sorted from PBMCs, taken on the day of the yellow fever booster vaccination. The chain links TRBV12-3 or TRBV12-4 to TRBJ2-7, with 7 bases fitting TRBD1. This receptor was taken from a man aged 30-40 years who received the YFV17D yellow fever vaccine. Here the CDR3 DNA reads TGTGCCAGCAGTTTAGATGGACAGGTTAGGAACGAGCAGTACTTC. Translated, it gives CASSLDGQVRNEQYF.